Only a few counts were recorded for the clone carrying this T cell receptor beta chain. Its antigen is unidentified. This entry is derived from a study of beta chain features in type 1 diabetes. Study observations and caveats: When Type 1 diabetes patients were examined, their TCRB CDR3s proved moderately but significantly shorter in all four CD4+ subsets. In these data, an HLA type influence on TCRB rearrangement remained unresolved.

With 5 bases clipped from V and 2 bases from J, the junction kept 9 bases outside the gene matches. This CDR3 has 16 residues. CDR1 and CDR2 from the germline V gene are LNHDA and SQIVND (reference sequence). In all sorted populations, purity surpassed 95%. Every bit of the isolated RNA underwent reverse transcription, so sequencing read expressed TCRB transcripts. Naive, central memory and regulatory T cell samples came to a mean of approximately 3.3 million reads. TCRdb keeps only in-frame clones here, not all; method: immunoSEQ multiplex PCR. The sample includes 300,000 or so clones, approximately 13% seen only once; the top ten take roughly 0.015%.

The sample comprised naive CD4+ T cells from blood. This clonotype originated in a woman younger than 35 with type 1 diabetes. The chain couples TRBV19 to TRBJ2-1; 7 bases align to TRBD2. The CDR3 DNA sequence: TGTGCCAGTAGTCCAAGGAGGGAGGGACCCTACAATGAGCAGTTCTTC. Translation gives CASSPRREGPYNEQFF.